The TCR beta chain described here comes from a study of response to subunit inactivated influenza vaccine. This clonotype has just a few counts. Its antigen is unidentified. TCRdb reprocessed the RT-PCR reads via MiXCR and lists one record per CDR3 protein. This sample yields 750,000 to 850,000 distinct CDR3 sequences, of which roughly 18% are seen a single time; around 9.9% belongs to the top ten. The CDR3 length is 16 residues. Germline CDR1 is DFQATT and CDR2 is SNEGSKA (reference sequence). Losses at the gene ends were 1 base for V and 3 bases for J; bases not matched to a gene: 8. General observations from the study: A suggestion made by the authors is that each seasonal influenza vaccination recruits few new T cells.

The receptor was isolated from a man in his fifties who received an inactivated influenza vaccine. This material consisted of PBMCs from blood, taken 4 to 6 days after vaccination. The rearrangement uses TRBV20-1 and TRBJ1-4, with 7 bases that match TRBD1. CDR3 DNA sequence: TGCAGTGCTAGAGGCGACAGGGCGATAGCTAATGAAAAACTGTTTTTT. It yields the protein CSARGDRAIANEKLFF.